Below are 26 T cell receptor beta chains sequenced from a single sample in a study of CXCR3-negative and CXCR3-positive naive CD8 T cells. Study-wide points: When CXCR3-positive naive cells were set against CXCR3-negative naive cells, the former had more hydrophobic TRB CDR3s.

Antigen specificity for these receptors is unknown. All TRB cDNA libraries came from 5' RACE performed with UMI labels. Following a re-call of the 5' RACE reads, TCRdb has one entry per CDR3 protein and lacks DNA. The repertoire table contains about 140,000 distinct CDR3 sequences. Sequenced material: naive CXCR3+ CD8+ T cells from blood. Specified subset: CD45RO-CCR7+CD27+CD95- naive CD8+ T cells expressing CXCR3 (TNR3+). The receptor set was obtained from a human donor in good health. Some clones in this sample may be carry-over from other donors' samples.

The CDR3 reads CASSQDLGVPGELFF. The chain joins TRBV4-3 to TRBJ2-2. The germline CDR1 and CDR2 sequences are LGHNA and YSLEER. This CDR3 contains 15 residues.

V gene TRBV11-2 combines with J gene TRBJ2-3; the TCRdb call, TRBD1, lacks DNA for checking. CDR3 length equals 20 residues. Germline CDR1 is SGHAT and CDR2 is FQNNGV. The CDR3 reads CASSFISAGQDLWGTDTQYF.

The chain joins TRBV28 to TRBJ1-1; the TRBD1 assignment by TCRdb is unverifiable without DNA. This CDR3 spans 15 amino acids. Germline V gene sequence: CDR1 MDHEN, CDR2 SYDVKM. CDR3: CASSLYVREDTEAFF.

The chain has TRBV12-3 or TRBV12-4 and TRBJ1-1. The CDR3 runs 14 residues. The chain's CDR3 is CASSPYRTNTEAFF.

The V call is TRBV4-1, the J call TRBJ2-3; TCRdb returns TRBD1, unconfirmable since there is no DNA. CDR3 length: 18 residues. Per the germline V gene, CDR1 is MGHRA and CDR2 is YSYEKL. CDR3 sequence reads: CASSHLIIPTGATDTQYF.

This chain joins TRBV28 and TRBJ2-7. Germline-derived CDR1 and CDR2 are MDHEN and SYDVKM. The CDR3 totals 11 residues. Here the CDR3 reads CASSLFYEQYF.

This chain links TRBV29-1 with TRBJ1-2; with no DNA, the TCRdb D assignment of TRBD1 cannot be verified. Germline assignment: CDR1 SQVTM and CDR2 ANQGSEA. This CDR3 spans 14 amino acids. The CDR3 sequence: CSVESPGRNYGYTF.

The chain has TRBV4-3 and TRBJ2-2. The CDR3 consists of 14 residues. The germline V gene has CDR1 LGHNA and CDR2 YSLEER. The CDR3 sequence is CASSQEARLGELFF.

The chain combines TRBV7-9 with TRBJ2-7; TCRdb gives TRBD1 as the D gene, but with no DNA this cannot be confirmed. This CDR3 region has 14 residues. The V gene's germline CDR1 is SEHNR and CDR2 FQNEAQ (reference sequence). CDR3 loop: CASSLGTGYYEQYF. The full variable domain, its missing parts supplied by reference TRBV7-9 and TRBJ2-7, is DTGVSQNPRHKITKRGQNVTFRCDPISEHNRLYWYRQTLGQGPEFLTYFQNEAQLEKSRLLSDRFSAERPKGSFSTLEIQRTEQGDSAMYLCASSLGTGYYEQYFGPGTRLTVT.

The chain is built from TRBV28 and TRBJ2-3; the D call of TRBD1 rests on TCRdb alone, since no DNA is present to check it. The CDR3 consists of 16 residues. Per the germline V gene, CDR1 is MDHEN and CDR2 is SYDVKM. The CDR3 reads CASSLPMAGGSDTQYF.

The chain links TRBV5-5 to TRBJ2-5; checking the TCRdb D call of TRBD1 is not possible without DNA. This CDR3 contains 14 residues. Germline V gives CDR1 SGHKS, CDR2 YYEKEE (reference sequence). CDR3 amino acids: CASSLSGGVETQYF.

The chain is built from TRBV7-9 and TRBJ2-1; TCRdb's D call, TRBD1, is unchecked because there is no DNA. Germline values: CDR1 SEHNR, CDR2 FQNEAQ (reference sequence). The CDR3 length is 13 residues. CDR3 amino acids: CASSLSTGPEQFF.

The gene calls are TRBV7-6 and TRBJ2-5. CDR3 size: 16 residues. Germline CDR1 is SGHVS and CDR2 is FNYEAQ. CDR3 amino acids: CASSLVPRSGQETQYF.

The chain has TRBV27 and TRBJ2-2; there is no DNA to check the TCRdb D call of TRBD1. CDR3 length: 14 residues. CDR1 and CDR2 (germline): MNHEY, SMNVEV (reference sequence). CDR3 in amino acids: CASRTGANTGELFF.

CDR3 residues: CASSFKSFIGSGNTIYF. The chain couples TRBV11-2 to TRBJ1-3. Germline CDR1 and CDR2: SGHAT and FQNNGV. The CDR3 totals 17 residues.

The chain employs TRBV12-3 or TRBV12-4 and TRBJ2-7; TCRdb reports TRBD1, a call that lacks DNA to check it against. CDR3 length: 13 residues. This chain's CDR3 is CASSLAQGGEQYF.

The gene calls are TRBV12-3 or TRBV12-4 and TRBJ2-2; the D call from TCRdb, TRBD1, cannot be confirmed without DNA. There are 14 residues in the CDR3. The CDR3 is CASRITGDPGELFF.

The V and J genes are TRBV7-9 and TRBJ1-1; with no DNA, the TCRdb D assignment of TRBD1 cannot be verified. The CDR3 contains 15 residues. Germline V gives CDR1 SEHNR, CDR2 FQNEAQ (reference sequence). The CDR3 loop reads CASSLGPGVNTEAFF.

This chain connects TRBV5-1 to TRBJ2-3; TCRdb calls TRBD1, which cannot be checked without DNA. This CDR3 spans 15 amino acids. Germline CDR1 is SGHRS and CDR2 is YFSETQ. The CDR3: CASSPGAGAGDTQYF.

The chain uses TRBV25-1 and TRBJ1-3. CDR1 is MGHDK and CDR2 is SYGVNS in the germline V gene. This CDR3 region has 16 residues. The CDR3 is CASSEYRQHSGNTIYF.

The J gene is TRBJ2-3, the V gene TRBV7-6; the TCRdb D gene call, TRBD2, has no DNA to confirm it. The CDR3 runs to 17 residues. From germline, CDR1 is SGHVS and CDR2 FNYEAQ. The chain's CDR3 is CASSLAYGGPITDTQYF.

The V and J genes are TRBV28 and TRBJ1-2. From germline, CDR1 is MDHEN and CDR2 SYDVKM. The CDR3 is made up of 12 amino acids. This CDR3 reads CASSPSVYGYTF.

This chain uses TRBV5-4 with TRBJ1-2; lacking DNA, the TRBD1 call made by TCRdb goes unchecked. CDR3 length: 13 residues. Per germline, CDR1 SGHNT and CDR2 YYREEE (reference sequence). CDR3: CASSATGIYGYTF.

The gene calls are TRBV28 and TRBJ2-7; TCRdb picks TRBD1, but there is no DNA to check that call. The germline CDR1 and CDR2 sequences are MDHEN and SYDVKM. The CDR3 covers 14 residues. CDR3 sequence: CASQRGTGVYEQYF. Full variable domain (missing parts from reference TRBV28 and TRBJ2-7): DVKVTQSSRYLVKRTGEKVFLECVQDMDHENMFWYRQDPGLGLRLIYFSYDVKMKEKGDIPEGYSVSREKKERFSLILESASTNQTSMYLCASQRGTGVYEQYFGPGTRLTVT.

Here the CDR3 reads CASSWNGADTQYF. The V and J genes are TRBV27 and TRBJ2-3. Germline CDR1 is MNHEY and CDR2 is SMNVEV (reference sequence). The CDR3 extends over 13 amino acids.

The gene calls are TRBV15 and TRBJ2-5; checking the TCRdb D call of TRBD2 is not possible without DNA. Germline V lookup: CDR1 LNHNV, CDR2 YYDKDF (reference sequence). This CDR3 contains 14 residues. This CDR3 is CATSELAGVETQYF.